Shown below are 27 T cell receptor beta chains from a single sample sequenced in a study of regulatory T cells in long-lasting Graves disease. The TCR beta library used iRepertoire HTBI primers with Arm-PCR amplification of CDR3. TCRdb recomputed calls from the multiplex PCR reads with MiXCR, one row per CDR3 protein. This table has around 450,000 distinct CDR3 sequences, around 14% appearing once. The time point is: newly diagnosed GD, antithyroid drugs for less than 3 months. The TCR library was made from RNA that had been extracted from PBMCs in TRIzol. The same sample was also used in a study of T cells in Graves' hyperthyroidism and ophthalmopathy.

Sequenced here: peripheral blood mononuclear cells (PBMCs), sampled at new diagnosis, from a patient treated with antithyroid drugs. Source of these receptors: a woman under 40 with Graves disease.

In its sample, this clonotype was seen many times. The chain recombines TRBV4-1 with TRBJ2-3, with 11 bases identical to TRBD2. V dropped 0 bases and J dropped 6; count of bases not matched to a gene: 8. The CDR3 spans 17 residues. Germline-derived CDR1 and CDR2 are MGHRA and YSYEKL. The CDR3 loop is CASSQDTSGSLRDTQYF. In DNA, the CDR3 is TGCGCCAGCAGCCAAGATACTAGCGGGAGTCTCCGGGATACGCAGTATTTT.

This clonotype was detected a few times. V gene TRBV6-9 combines with J gene TRBJ1-1; the D gene is possibly TRBD1 (5 bases). Germline V CDR1 and CDR2: MNHGY, SVAAGI. The CDR3 runs 14 residues. With 3 bases removed from V and 6 bases from J, the gap between germline ends came to 14 bases. CDR3 protein: CASSYSQAVPEAFF. The CDR3 DNA reads as TGTGCCAGCAGTTACTCACAGGCAGTACCTGAAGCTTTCTTT.

This chain connects TRBV12-5 to TRBJ1-1; the D is unclear. The V gene lost 6 bases and the J gene lost 6 bases, with 8 bases spanning the gap. The germline V gene encodes CDR1 LGHNT and CDR2 FRNRAP. The CDR3 has 11 residues. The CDR3 nucleotides read TGTGCTAGTGGGGCCGGGCCTGAAGCTTTCTTT. It codes for CASGAGPEAFF.

J is TRBJ2-4 and V is TRBV2; D might be TRBD1 (6 bases). Germline loops: CDR1 SNHLY, CDR2 FYNNEI. Trimming left V 2 bases short and J 0 bases short, with 8 bases between. CDR3 size: 15 residues. The CDR3 DNA sequence: TGTGCCAGCAGTGAACAGGGGTTAGCCAAAAACATTCAGTACTTC. This encodes CASSEQGLAKNIQYF.

This clonotype was seen many times. This sequence joins TRBV5-1 and TRBJ2-7; D uncertain. Trimming took 3 bases from V and 3 from J, leaving 13 bases between them. Germline CDR1 SGHRS, CDR2 YFSETQ. CDR3 length: 14 amino acids. CDR3 DNA sequence: TGCGCCAGCAGCTACGACTCGTCGAGCTACGAGCAGTACTTC. It is translated as CASSYDSSSYEQYF.

This clonotype was observed a single time. Since a much larger clone is just one base distant, this may be a read error. The CDR3 sequence is CAGSAGTGIGNTIYF. The CDR3 nucleotides are TGTGCCGGCAGTGCGGGGACAGGGATTGGGAACACCATATATTTT. The rearrangement links TRBV2 to TRBJ1-3, with 9 nucleotides matching TRBD1. CDR3 size: 15 residues. CDR1 and CDR2 from the germline V gene are SNHLY and FYNNEI.

The J gene is TRBJ1-5, the V gene TRBV19, with 7 bases that match TRBD1. From germline, CDR1 is LNHDA and CDR2 SQIVND (reference sequence). The trim removed 4 bases at V and 4 bases at J, leaving 7 bases unmatched. The CDR3 sequence is 15 residues long. The CDR3 nucleotides are TGTGCCAGTAGTACACAGGGGTCGGGGAATCAGCCCCAGCATTTT. Amino acids: CASSTQGSGNQPQHF.

This clonotype showed up many times. The chain is built from TRBV11-1 and TRBJ2-2, with TRBD1 matching 8 bases. This CDR3 has 16 residues. From germline, CDR1 is SGHAT and CDR2 FQDESV (reference sequence). V lost 5 bases to trimming and J lost 3 bases; unmatched junction nucleotides: 8. The CDR3 loop reads CASSGMQGAYTGELFF. In nucleotides, the CDR3 is TGTGCCAGCAGCGGAATGCAGGGGGCTTACACCGGGGAGCTGTTTTTT.

This clonotype was found many times. The chain carries TRBV3-1 and TRBJ2-3; 7 nucleotides align to TRBD2. The J call could be wrong; TRBJ2-5 is a better fit for the DNA end. The CDR3 has 16 amino acids. CDR1 and CDR2 (germline): LGHDT, YNNKEL (reference sequence). CDR3 region: CASSQDRGVVSETQYF. The CDR3 nucleotides read TGTGCCAGCAGCCAAGATCGGGGGGTCGTTTCGGAGACCCAGTACTTC.

The chain uses TRBV30 and TRBJ2-3; 11 positions match TRBD2. Germline loops: CDR1 GTSNPN, CDR2 SVGIG (reference sequence). The CDR3 contains 13 residues. J gave up 3 bases and V 4 bases, and 0 bases lay outside the gene matches. In DNA form, the CDR3 reads TGTGCCTGGACTAGCGGGAGGACAGATACGCAGTATTTT. Its translation: CAWTSGRTDTQYF. The full variable domain, rest sourced from reference TRBV30 and TRBJ2-3, is SQTIHQWPATLVQPVGSPLSLECTVEGTSNPNLYWYRQAAGRGLQLLFYSVGIGQISSEVPQNLSASRPQDRQFILSSKKLLLSDSGFYLCAWTSGRTDTQYFGPGTRLTVL.

This clonotype was seen at least ten times. The DNA of the CDR3 is TGTGCCAGCAGCCCCCTCAGGTCGCAGGATCCCTACAATGAGCAGTTCTTC. It is translated as CASSPLRSQDPYNEQFF. This chain links TRBV11-3 with TRBJ2-1; D gene uncertain. Per the germline V gene, CDR1 is SGHNT and CDR2 is YENEEA. The CDR3 runs to 17 residues. Trimming left V 5 bases short and J 2 bases short, with 19 bases between.

V gene TRBV27 combines with J gene TRBJ2-6, with a tentative D call TRBD1 (6 bases). CDR3 length: 17 amino acids. Between the trimmed V and J ends, which lost 4 bases and 1 base, there was a span of 14 bases. The germline V gene has CDR1 MNHEY and CDR2 SMNVEV (reference sequence). This CDR3 reads CASSYKSRGSGANVLTF. The CDR3 DNA reads as TGTGCCAGCAGTTATAAATCCAGGGGTTCTGGGGCCAACGTCCTGACTTTC.

V gene TRBV29-1 combines with J gene TRBJ2-1; TRBD1 aligns across 9 bases. J gave up 4 bases and V 8 bases, and 6 bases lay outside the gene matches. The length of the CDR3 is 13 residues. Germline loops: CDR1 SQVTM, CDR2 ANQGSEA. CDR3 sequence reads: CSTRDRVYNEQFF. The CDR3 nucleotides are TGCAGCACCCGGGACAGGGTGTACAATGAGCAGTTCTTC.

This clonotype was seen many times. The rearrangement uses TRBV7-9 and TRBJ2-7, with no clear D. The CDR3 consists of 12 residues. V gave up 5 bases and J gave up 6 bases, with 11 bases separating them. Germline V gene data show CDR1 as SEHNR and CDR2 as FQNEAQ (reference sequence). For the CDR3, the DNA is TGTGCCAGCAGCCCTTACGAGTCCGAGCAGTACTTC. Amino acid sequence: CASSPYESEQYF.

This clonotype was observed many times. This chain links TRBV7-9 with TRBJ2-3, with TRBD2 matching 7 bases. Germline V gives CDR1 SEHNR, CDR2 FQNEAQ (reference sequence). J gave up 1 base and V 4 bases, and 5 bases lay outside the gene matches. The length of the CDR3 is 15 residues. The CDR3: CASSSGLVGTDTQYF. Written as DNA, the CDR3 is TGTGCCAGCAGCTCCGGACTAGTTGGCACAGATACGCAGTATTTT.

This clonotype occurred many times. This chain uses TRBV15 with TRBJ1-4, with 7 bases that match TRBD1. The ends lost 0 bases at V and 10 bases at J; junction bases unmatched: 8. Germline assignment: CDR1 LNHNV and CDR2 YYDKDF (reference sequence). The CDR3 is made up of 15 amino acids. In DNA form, the CDR3 reads TGTGCCACCAGCAGAGATAGGGACAGCGTTGGAAAACTGTTTTTT. Translation gives CATSRDRDSVGKLFF.

This chain links TRBV24-1 with TRBJ2-3; 7 bases fit TRBD2. Germline CDR1 KGHDR, CDR2 SFDVKD. The J segment lost 6 bases and the V segment lost 6 bases, leaving 11 bases of the junction unmatched. The CDR3 has 15 residues. CDR3: CATSNEGRASDTQYF. In DNA, the CDR3 is TGTGCCACCAGTAATGAAGGGAGGGCTTCGGATACGCAGTATTTT.

This clonotype has a handful of counts. This sequence joins TRBV12-3 or TRBV12-4 and TRBJ1-2; D possibly corresponds to TRBD1 (5 bases). V lost 1 base and J lost 8, with 11 bases in between. The length of the CDR3 is 13 residues. CDR3 coding DNA: TGTGCCAGCAGTTTAGGCAGGGTGGCGGGCTACACCTTC. Amino acid sequence: CASSLGRVAGYTF.

This clonotype was seen repeatedly, ten times or more. The chain uses TRBV20-1 and TRBJ2-3; 7 bases align to TRBD2. The CDR3 extends over 15 amino acids. Germline V gene sequence: CDR1 DFQATT, CDR2 SNEGSKA (reference sequence). Unmatched junction bases numbered 10, after V lost 5 bases and J lost 2 bases. In nucleotides, the CDR3 is TGCAGTGCTCCGGCTAGCGGACTCCACACAGATACGCAGTATTTT. Translation gives CSAPASGLHTDTQYF.

The CDR3 spells CASMGGQGAASGQPQHF. The CDR3 coding sequence is TGTGCCAGTATGGGGGGACAGGGGGCTGCTAGTGGACAGCCCCAGCATTTT. V gene TRBV19 combines with J gene TRBJ1-5; 12 bases fit TRBD1. This CDR3 is built from 17 residues. The junction had 14 bases not matched to a gene; V was cut back by 7 bases and J by 7 bases. From germline, CDR1 is LNHDA and CDR2 SQIVND (reference sequence).

This clonotype was detected ten times or more. The chain recombines TRBV30 with TRBJ2-7; possible D gene TRBD2, 5 bases. V gave up 3 bases and J gave up 6 bases, with 27 bases separating them. The CDR3 contains 17 residues. Per the germline V gene, CDR1 is GTSNPN and CDR2 is SVGIG (reference sequence). CDR3 region: CAWRKSLLASLRSEQYF. CDR3 coding DNA: TGTGCCTGGAGGAAATCCCTGCTAGCCTCTCTTCGCTCCGAGCAGTACTTC.

The chain combines TRBV6-1 with TRBJ2-2; TRBD1 matches at 9 bases. J was trimmed by 0 bases and V by 4 bases; bases with no gene match: 9. The CDR3 length is 18 residues. The germline CDR1 and CDR2 sequences are MNHNS and SASEGT. CDR3 sequence: CASSGTLQGAANTGELFF. In nucleotides, the CDR3 is TGTGCCAGCAGTGGAACATTACAGGGGGCGGCGAACACCGGGGAGCTGTTTTTT.

This clonotype showed up just once. This could be a read error, since a much larger clone is one nucleotide away. The chain carries TRBV5-1 and TRBJ2-3; D is uncertain. The closer fit of TRBJ2-7 to the DNA end suggests the J call may be wrong. This CDR3 is built from 12 residues. The V gene's germline CDR1 is SGHRS and CDR2 YFSETQ. CDR3 in DNA: TGCGCCAGCAGCTCCAATCCCTACGGGCAGTACTTC. As protein: CASSSNPYGQYF.

Only a few counts were recorded for this clonotype. V usage is TRBV10-3 and J usage is TRBJ2-7; D remains unclear. CDR1 is ENHRY and CDR2 is SYGVKD in the germline V gene. The V gene lost 2 bases and the J gene lost 7 bases, with 6 bases spanning the gap. CDR3 size: 11 residues. CDR3 loop: CAISELREQYF. Written as DNA, the CDR3 is TGTGCCATCAGTGAGCTCCGGGAGCAGTACTTC.

This clonotype was counted between two and nine times. V is TRBV20-1 and J is TRBJ1-2; D not resolved. The V end lost 6 bases, the J end lost 1 base, and 9 bases lay between the germline ends. Germline loops: CDR1 DFQATT, CDR2 SNEGSKA (reference sequence). The CDR3 consists of 12 residues. The CDR3 nucleotides are TGCAGTGCCACCCCGAATAACTATGGCTACACCTTC. It is translated as CSATPNNYGYTF.

The V and J genes are TRBV6-2 or TRBV6-3 and TRBJ2-4; 8 bases line up with TRBD2. Germline lookup yields CDR1 MNHEY and CDR2 SVGEGT. V shed 5 bases, J shed 4 bases, and the junction held 7 bases outside the gene matches. The CDR3 has 15 residues. CDR3 sequence (DNA): TGTGCCAGCAGTGATAGCGGGGCAGGTAAAAACATTCAGTACTTC. Amino acid sequence: CASSDSGAGKNIQYF.

J is TRBJ2-5 and V is TRBV28; 12 nucleotides align to TRBD2. The V and J ends lost 5 bases and 5 bases, in that order; junction bases with no gene match: 6. This CDR3 spans 15 amino acids. Germline V lookup: CDR1 MDHEN, CDR2 SYDVKM. The CDR3 DNA is TGTGCCAGCAGTCCGACTAGCGGGAGCCCTGAGACCCAGTACTTC. Its protein is CASSPTSGSPETQYF.